The sequence of this T cell receptor beta chain was determined in a study of T cell responses to AZD1222 COVID-19 vaccine. Here immunoSEQ multiplex PCR was the method, and the copy in TCRdb shows in-frame clones only, minus some. The sample lists roughly 150,000 clones; roughly 92% were seen once. From germline, CDR1 is SGHAT and CDR2 FQNNGV. This CDR3 comprises 16 residues. The junction had 9 bases not matched to a gene; V was cut back by 5 bases and J by 5 bases. This chain links TRBV11-2 with TRBJ2-2; 9 positions agree with TRBD1. The sample here was peripheral blood, taken on day 0 of AZD1222 vaccination. This TCR came from an adult in good health. The CDR3 DNA reads TGTGCCAGCAGCCTCGGGGACAGGGAGGGAACCGGGGAGCTGTTTTTT. Protein sequence: CASSLGDREGTGELFF.